This T cell receptor beta chain was recovered during a study of cytomegalovirus exposure and HLA in healthy donors. This CDR3 has 14 amino acids. The ends were cut back, 4 bases at V and 0 bases at J, with 10 bases in the middle. Germline V lookup: CDR1 SGHDT, CDR2 YYEEEE. Profiling relied on immunoSEQ multiplex PCR, and the TCRdb table lists in-frame clones only, not all of them. The repertoire holds roughly 100,000 clones, with about 87% as singletons. This clone was found once. The origin of this receptor is a young woman in good health and CMV-seropositive. This chain uses TRBV5-6 with TRBJ2-5; a weak D match, TRBD2 (5 bases). Input material: PBMCs. CDR3 loop: CASSVTRDQETQYF. The CDR3 DNA sequence: TGTGCCAGCAGCGTAACTAGAGACCAAGAGACCCAGTACTTC. The whole variable domain, filled in from reference TRBV5-6 and TRBJ2-5, reads DAGVTQSPTHLIKTRGQQVTLRCSPKSGHDTVSWYQQALGQGPQFIFQYYEEEERQRGNFPDRFSGHQFPNYSSELNVNALLLGDSALYLCASSVTRDQETQYFGPGTRLLVL.